This T cell receptor beta chain was captured in a study of cytomegalovirus exposure and HLA in healthy donors. General study results and limits: Testing in vitro showed a few CMV-associated chains specific for CMV antigens. Later on, analysis showed that most CMV-associated TCR beta chains appeared to be HLA-restricted.

Regarding this clone: The antigen remains unidentified.

PCR primers comprised 60 Vbeta and 13 Jbeta primers. As processed by the authors: Later analysis identified tens of millions of unique TCR beta chains, approximately 11 million shared. Repertoires were generated with immunoSEQ multiplex PCR, while TCRdb's copy carries only in-frame clones and drops some. The V and J calls and clone size are taken from that table; D and trimming were inferred from the DNA. The ten most abundant clones cover about 6% of a sample with roughly 50,000 clones. The sequence came from a male donor in good health and CMV-seropositive. Sample: PBMCs.

CDR3 protein: CASKGGSTDTQYF. The CDR3 DNA is TGCGCCAGCAAGGGCGGGAGCACAGATACGCAGTATTTT. The rearrangement links TRBV4-1 to TRBJ2-3; tentatively, D is TRBD2 (5 bases). Per the germline V gene, CDR1 is MGHRA and CDR2 is YSYEKL. The CDR3 is made up of 13 amino acids. Between the trimmed V and J ends, which lost 7 bases and 0 bases, there was a span of 8 bases.